Listed below are T cell receptor beta chains from one sample, sequenced in a study of cytomegalovirus exposure and HLA in healthy donors. Data came from immunoSEQ multiplex PCR; TCRdb stores just in-frame clones and leaves some out. Of about 110,000 clones in the sample, roughly 70% were seen once. Sequenced input: PBMCs. The source is a male donor in good health and CMV-seropositive. Each CDR3 is given with its conserved first and last residue. The D gene is left open where the match is weak.

d_call: TRBD1
v_call: TRBV19
j_call: TRBJ2-5
cdr3_aa: CASSMWGTGAQETQYF

d_call: -
v_call: TRBV4-2
j_call: TRBJ2-3
cdr3_aa: CASSQDPGGDTQYF

d_call: -
v_call: TRBV2
j_call: TRBJ1-6
cdr3_aa: CASSAQANNSPLHF

d_call: -
v_call: TRBV27
j_call: TRBJ1-6
cdr3_aa: CASSLLRSQGGPLHF

d_call: -
v_call: TRBV5-1
j_call: TRBJ2-1
cdr3_aa: CASRTDYNEQFF

d_call: TRBD1
v_call: TRBV4-3
j_call: TRBJ1-1
cdr3_aa: CASSQEQGVGEAFF

d_call: -
v_call: TRBV2
j_call: TRBJ1-5
cdr3_aa: CASSSQWTVSNQPQHF

d_call: -
v_call: TRBV5-1
j_call: TRBJ2-2
cdr3_aa: CASSLSQGYSTGELFF

d_call: -
v_call: TRBV27
j_call: TRBJ2-7
cdr3_aa: CASSWVLGHGEQYF

d_call: -
v_call: TRBV18
j_call: TRBJ1-4
cdr3_aa: CASSPAAENEKLFF

d_call: TRBD2
v_call: TRBV30
j_call: TRBJ2-1
cdr3_aa: CAWSLAGRAYNEQFF

d_call: TRBD1
v_call: TRBV6-6
j_call: TRBJ1-2
cdr3_aa: CASRDRGRASSYGYTF

d_call: -
v_call: TRBV7-2
j_call: TRBJ2-1
cdr3_aa: CASSLVTSSQFF

d_call: -
v_call: TRBV6-1
j_call: TRBJ2-6
cdr3_aa: CASRSVHSGANVLTF

d_call: -
v_call: TRBV25-1
j_call: TRBJ2-4
cdr3_aa: CASSESRGLHIQYF

d_call: -
v_call: TRBV10-3
j_call: TRBJ1-6
cdr3_aa: CAISDRDSPLHF

d_call: -
v_call: TRBV13
j_call: TRBJ2-1
cdr3_aa: CASSNAVSGEQFF

d_call: TRBD2
v_call: TRBV6-6
j_call: TRBJ2-7
cdr3_aa: CASNGGVPYEQYF

d_call: -
v_call: TRBV10-3
j_call: TRBJ2-7
cdr3_aa: CAISELGGSGEQYF

d_call: -
v_call: TRBV9
j_call: TRBJ2-2
cdr3_aa: CASSVWTAINTGELFF

d_call: TRBD2
v_call: TRBV4-2
j_call: TRBJ2-7
cdr3_aa: CASSLSGGTGEQYF

d_call: -
v_call: TRBV4-3
j_call: TRBJ1-6
cdr3_aa: CASSLTDGPLHF

d_call: -
v_call: TRBV27
j_call: TRBJ2-7
cdr3_aa: CASSPLLAGYDEQYF

d_call: TRBD1
v_call: TRBV5-1
j_call: TRBJ2-5
cdr3_aa: CASSPGQGEETQYF

d_call: -
v_call: TRBV5-1
j_call: TRBJ2-7
cdr3_aa: CASSTETSYEQYF

d_call: -
v_call: TRBV29-1
j_call: TRBJ1-2
cdr3_aa: CSLSHLHGYTF

d_call: -
v_call: TRBV28
j_call: TRBJ1-3
cdr3_aa: CASKGLRGLSGNTIYF

d_call: TRBD2
v_call: TRBV9
j_call: TRBJ2-3
cdr3_aa: CASSVGGLAGPRDTQYF

d_call: TRBD1
v_call: TRBV2
j_call: TRBJ1-5
cdr3_aa: CASARLGQDRQPQHF

d_call: TRBD1
v_call: TRBV2
j_call: TRBJ1-1
cdr3_aa: CASRHPDRGDTEAFF

d_call: TRBD2
v_call: TRBV11-2
j_call: TRBJ2-3
cdr3_aa: CASSLALAGGTDTQYF

d_call: TRBD2
v_call: TRBV7-2
j_call: TRBJ2-3
cdr3_aa: CASGLRGNTDTQYF

d_call: -
v_call: TRBV6-6
j_call: TRBJ2-5
cdr3_aa: CASSYLQDQETQYF

d_call: -
v_call: TRBV5-6
j_call: TRBJ2-1
cdr3_aa: CASSRRTGEQFF

d_call: -
v_call: TRBV28
j_call: TRBJ2-7
cdr3_aa: CASSLRDLRGYEQYF

d_call: -
v_call: TRBV4-2
j_call: TRBJ2-7
cdr3_aa: CASSQGLTREQYF

d_call: TRBD2
v_call: TRBV2
j_call: TRBJ2-7
cdr3_aa: CASTVGGSLSHEQYF

d_call: -
v_call: TRBV28
j_call: TRBJ2-7
cdr3_aa: CASSGRQNSYEQYF

d_call: TRBD1
v_call: TRBV30
j_call: TRBJ1-3
cdr3_aa: CAWGPLGQGGNTIYF

d_call: TRBD1
v_call: TRBV4-3
j_call: TRBJ2-7
cdr3_aa: CASSQGQGEVDEQYF

d_call: TRBD2
v_call: TRBV9
j_call: TRBJ2-1
cdr3_aa: CASSVGTSQVPLSYNEQFF

d_call: -
v_call: TRBV6-5
j_call: TRBJ2-3
cdr3_aa: CASSYSSSLNTDTQYF

d_call: TRBD1
v_call: TRBV30
j_call: TRBJ1-5
cdr3_aa: CAWSVTGANQPQHF

d_call: TRBD1
v_call: TRBV28
j_call: TRBJ1-1
cdr3_aa: CASTPGPGQMNTEAFF

d_call: TRBD1
v_call: TRBV28
j_call: TRBJ1-1
cdr3_aa: CASSFRTGKSKNTEAFF

d_call: TRBD1
v_call: TRBV7-8
j_call: TRBJ1-1
cdr3_aa: CASSHSEGAGTEAFF

d_call: -
v_call: TRBV7-2
j_call: TRBJ1-4
cdr3_aa: CASSTRRGNLEKLFF

d_call: TRBD2
v_call: TRBV5-1
j_call: TRBJ2-7
cdr3_aa: CASSLELYTSGGPTYEQYF

d_call: TRBD2
v_call: TRBV14
j_call: TRBJ2-5
cdr3_aa: CASSQLAGGRETQYF

d_call: TRBD1
v_call: TRBV9
j_call: TRBJ2-5
cdr3_aa: CASSAEQGILETQYF

d_call: TRBD1
v_call: TRBV6-4
j_call: TRBJ2-7
cdr3_aa: CASSPRQGNEQYF

d_call: TRBD1
v_call: TRBV6-5
j_call: TRBJ1-2
cdr3_aa: CASSSGQGRYGYTF

d_call: -
v_call: TRBV10-3
j_call: TRBJ1-5
cdr3_aa: CAISESGNQPQNF

d_call: TRBD1
v_call: TRBV9
j_call: TRBJ1-1
cdr3_aa: CASSYGQGVTEAFF